The subject of this entry is one TCR beta chain. Its antigen remains unknown. This sample was taken from a study of human T cells and chemical hapten exposure. Specified time point: patch test 2, 6 weeks after DPC sensitization. Treatment described: therapeutic diphenylcyclopropenone sensitization with weekly scalp DPC. The study, taken as a whole, reports: Because they had alopecia, donors may respond immunologically unlike healthy people.

TCRdb processed the RACE reads anew with MiXCR; each CDR3 protein has one entry. The sample includes tens of thousands of distinct CDR3 sequences, roughly a tenth of them seen just once. The specimen comprised whole blood, sampled in connection with sensitization to the hapten diphenylcyclopropenone (DPC). The source is a man younger than 45 with alopecia areata. Some clones in this sample may be carry-over from other donors' samples.

CDR3 sequence: CSARPDSNQPQHF. The CDR3 bases are TGCAGTGCTAGACCCGATAGCAATCAGCCCCAGCATTTT. V gene TRBV20-1 combines with J gene TRBJ1-5; no reliable D call. The CDR3 has 13 amino acids. CDR1 and CDR2 (germline): DFQATT, SNEGSKA (reference sequence). The V gene lost 2 bases and the J gene lost 0 bases, with 5 bases spanning the gap.